These 18 T cell receptor beta chains share one sample of origin, sequenced in a study of regulatory T cells in long-lasting Graves disease (dated by TCRdb to about 2021). Libraries were built with multiplex PCR. Data came from an Illumina HiSeq 4000. iRepertoire HTBI primers and Arm-PCR amplification of CDR3 regions were used to construct TCR beta libraries. Using fastp trimming at Q25 and MiXCR clonotype assembly, TCRdb reanalyzed the public sequencing data and kept in-frame beta chains. Each entry is one CDR3 protein sequence, shown with its most common DNA and genes. This sample is represented by 400,000 to 450,000 distinct CDR3 sequences; about 15% of them were singletons. The biggest ten clones account for roughly a sixth of the sample. This specimen's time point label, per the study, means: newly diagnosed GD, antithyroid drugs for less than 3 months. For both TCR sequencing and RNA sequencing, RNA was extracted from PBMCs in TRIzol.

This sample was also put to use in a study of T cells in Graves' hyperthyroidism and ophthalmopathy.

This material consisted of peripheral blood mononuclear cells (PBMCs), taken at new diagnosis, from a patient treated with antithyroid drugs. All receptors come from a woman aged 25 to 39 with Graves disease. Donor details come from another sample of the same person, matched by shared clones.

This clonotype has just a few counts. The genes are TRBV27 and TRBJ2-7, with 7 bases lining up with TRBD2. V shed 2 bases, J shed 3 bases, and the junction held 7 bases outside the gene matches. The germline V gene has CDR1 MNHEY and CDR2 SMNVEV (reference sequence). The CDR3 consists of 15 residues. The CDR3 spells CASSLTREVGYEQYF. In DNA, the CDR3 is TGTGCCAGCAGTTTAACCCGGGAGGTGGGCTACGAGCAGTACTTC.

This clonotype was observed a few times. This chain links TRBV27 with TRBJ1-2, with 7 bases identical to TRBD1. Germline CDR1 reads MNHEY; CDR2 reads SMNVEV (reference sequence). J was trimmed by 5 bases and V by 8 bases; bases with no gene match: 5. The CDR3 totals 12 residues. The DNA of the CDR3 is TGTGCCAGCGGCCCAGGGGGGTATGGCTACACCTTC. Its translation: CASGPGGYGYTF.

A remark on this clonotype: This may arise from a read error, as a much more abundant clone is one base away. V usage is TRBV27 and J usage is TRBJ1-2; no clear D gene. The CDR3 extends over 16 amino acids. Looked up from germline, CDR1 is MNHEY and CDR2 is SMNVEV (reference sequence). The CDR3 nucleotides read TGTGCCAGCAGTTTAAATCGTAGAAGTTCGAACTATGGCTACGCCTTC. The encoded protein is CASSLNRRSSNYGYAF.

At least ten counts were recorded for this clonotype. V is TRBV5-4 and J is TRBJ2-1; D may be TRBD2 (7 bases). V lost 3 bases and J 10 bases, leaving 17 bases between the germline ends. From germline, CDR1 is SGHNT and CDR2 YYREEE (reference sequence). The CDR3 has 14 amino acids. CDR3 in amino acids: CASSYGRSGGEQFF. The DNA of the CDR3 is TGTGCCAGCAGCTACGGACGGTCGGGGGGCGAGCAGTTCTTC.

In this sample, this clonotype turned up many times. The chain combines TRBV5-1 with TRBJ2-7; 7 nucleotides match TRBD1. V shed 0 bases and J 3 bases; nucleotides not matched to a gene: 6. The CDR3 length is 15 residues. CDR1 and CDR2 (germline): SGHRS, YFSETQ. For the CDR3, the DNA is TGCGCCAGCAGCTTGGCTGGACAGGCGGTCTACGAGCAGTACTTC. It translates to CASSLAGQAVYEQYF.

The rearrangement links TRBV19 to TRBJ2-5; D unclear. With 5 bases removed from V and 1 base from J, the gap between germline ends came to 11 bases. The CDR3 has 14 amino acids. Germline values: CDR1 LNHDA, CDR2 SQIVND (reference sequence). The CDR3 DNA reads as TGTGCCAGTAGTGACACCCTGACCCAAGAGACCCAGTACTTC. This sequence encodes CASSDTLTQETQYF.

In this sample, this clonotype turned up many times. The rearrangement uses TRBV30 and TRBJ1-1; D remains unclear. The V gene's germline CDR1 is GTSNPN and CDR2 SVGIG (reference sequence). The CDR3 consists of 12 residues. Trimming took off 4 bases at V and 4 bases at J, with 10 bases between the two ends. This chain's CDR3 is CAWTSISTEAFF. The CDR3 DNA reads as TGTGCCTGGACCAGTATAAGCACTGAAGCTTTCTTT.

This clonotype was seen repeatedly, ten times or more. J is TRBJ1-1 and V is TRBV20-1; TRBD1 aligns across 7 bases. Germline loops: CDR1 DFQATT, CDR2 SNEGSKA (reference sequence). J lost 2 bases, V lost 4 bases, and 13 bases had no gene match. The length of the CDR3 is 16 residues. In DNA, the CDR3 is TGCAGTGCTACGACCAAACCGGGACAGAGAAACACTGAAGCTTTCTTT. Its protein product is CSATTKPGQRNTEAFF.

This clonotype was recorded many times. V gene TRBV13 combines with J gene TRBJ1-1, with a possible D match to TRBD1 (6 bases). V was trimmed by 5 bases and J by 8 bases, leaving 12 bases between them. The CDR3 is 12 residues long. Germline CDR1 PRHDT, CDR2 FYEKMQ (reference sequence). Here the CDR3 reads CASSQQGLEAFF. The CDR3 nucleotides are TGTGCCAGCAGCCAACAGGGATTGGAAGCTTTCTTT.

The table lists this clonotype with many counts. The chain is built from TRBV28 and TRBJ2-5; D is unclear. Germline V gene lookup returns CDR1 MDHEN and CDR2 SYDVKM. Trimming shortened V by 3 bases and J by 10 bases, and 12 bases separated the two germline ends. The CDR3 is 12 amino acids. CDR3 in amino acids: CASSFSGPLQYF. The CDR3 nucleotides are TGTGCCAGCAGTTTTTCCGGCCCTCTCCAGTACTTC.

This clonotype was observed at least ten times. The rearrangement joins TRBV27 to TRBJ2-1, with D perhaps TRBD2 (6 bases). This CDR3 is 13 amino acids long. V was shortened by 3 bases and J by 6 bases, with 9 bases between the two germline ends. Germline V gene lookup returns CDR1 MNHEY and CDR2 SMNVEV (reference sequence). The CDR3 DNA reads TGTGCCAGCAGTTTTGGGGGAGGCAATGAGCAGTTCTTC. Translating it yields CASSFGGGNEQFF.

This clonotype was detected ten times or more. The chain recombines TRBV7-9 with TRBJ2-7; D not certain. Per germline, CDR1 SEHNR and CDR2 FQNEAQ (reference sequence). With 2 bases removed from V and 4 bases from J, the gap between germline ends came to 9 bases. CDR3 length equals 13 residues. The CDR3 DNA sequence: TGTGCCAGCAGCTTACAGCTTGGGTACGAGCAGTACTTC. This encodes CASSLQLGYEQYF.

This clonotype showed up just a few times. The genes are TRBV7-9 and TRBJ2-4; possible D gene TRBD2, 6 bases. Looked up from germline, CDR1 is SEHNR and CDR2 is FQNEAQ (reference sequence). The CDR3 has 17 amino acids. V was trimmed by 5 bases and J by 1 base, leaving 18 bases between them. The CDR3 protein is CASSPLAGRGAKNIQYF. CDR3 DNA: TGTGCCAGCAGCCCCCTAGCAGGGCGGGGTGCCAAAAACATTCAGTACTTC.

In this sample, this clonotype turned up a few times. The chain employs TRBV3-1 and TRBJ2-3, with no clear D. CDR1 is LGHDT and CDR2 is YNNKEL in the germline V gene (reference sequence). The CDR3 length is 11 residues. V was trimmed by 7 bases and J by 6 bases, leaving 8 bases between them. The CDR3 here is CASIGVDTQYF. In DNA form, the CDR3 reads TGTGCCAGCATTGGAGTGGATACGCAGTATTTT.

This clonotype was detected ten times or more. This chain uses TRBV5-1 with TRBJ2-1; no clear D. The CDR3 extends over 15 amino acids. Germline-derived CDR1 and CDR2 are SGHRS and YFSETQ. V was shortened by 4 bases and J by 2 bases, with 13 bases between the two germline ends. The DNA of the CDR3 is TGCGCCAGCAGCCCCCGTTTAGGTACCTACAATGAGCAGTTCTTC. It codes for CASSPRLGTYNEQFF.

This clonotype was counted only a few times. The V and J genes are TRBV20-1 and TRBJ1-6; 11 positions agree with TRBD1. This CDR3 is built from 17 residues. The V and J ends lost 0 bases and 4 bases, in that order; junction bases with no gene match: 5. CDR1 DFQATT and CDR2 SNEGSKA come from the germline V gene (reference sequence). The CDR3 protein is CSAREDRGHLYNSPLHF. In DNA form, the CDR3 reads TGCAGTGCTAGAGAGGACAGGGGGCATTTGTATAATTCACCCCTCCACTTT.

This clonotype was counted many times. The chain links TRBV27 to TRBJ2-7; D is unclear. This CDR3 has 13 amino acids. Trimming cost V 3 bases and J 3 bases, with 9 bases left between them. Per germline, CDR1 MNHEY and CDR2 SMNVEV (reference sequence). The CDR3 DNA is TGTGCCAGCAGTTTGCGCCGGAGCTACGAGCAGTACTTC. This sequence encodes CASSLRRSYEQYF.

The rearrangement uses TRBV15 and TRBJ1-5; D remains unclear. V dropped 4 bases and J dropped 5 bases, with 6 bases sitting between them. The V gene's germline CDR1 is LNHNV and CDR2 YYDKDF (reference sequence). This CDR3 has 12 amino acids. The CDR3 bases are TGTGCCACCAGCACAGTAGATCAGCCCCAGCATTTT. It specifies CATSTVDQPQHF. The variable domain in full, completed from reference TRBV15 and TRBJ1-5, reads DAMVIQNPRYQVTQFGKPVTLSCSQTLNHNVMYWYQQKSSQAPKLLFHYYDKDFNNEADTPDNFQSRRPNTSFCFLDIRSPGLGDTAMYLCATSTVDQPQHFGDGTRLSIL.